The sequence of this T cell receptor (beta chain) was determined in a study of OX40 agonist ivuxolimab in advanced cancers. Across the study: Ivuxolimab, which patients received intravenously every 2 weeks, was dosed at 0.01 to 10 mg/kg.

The CDR3 is 14 amino acids. The V and J ends lost 10 bases and 0 bases respectively, with 13 bases between them. Germline-derived CDR1 and CDR2 are ENHRY and SYGVKD. Only in-frame clones appear in the TCRdb table, and some are missing; sequencing was by immunoSEQ multiplex PCR. The data hold roughly 64,000 clones, with about 89% observed a single time. V usage is TRBV10-3 and J usage is TRBJ2-1; D ambiguous. This material consisted of CD4+ or CD8+ T cells sorted from blood, taken in a trial of the OX40 agonist ivuxolimab. The clonotype was recovered from an adult with an advanced solid tumor such as melanoma, head and neck, liver or kidney cancer. CDR3 amino acids: CATLNPVSYNEQFF. The CDR3 DNA follows: TGTGCCACGCTTAACCCCGTCTCCTACAATGAGCAGTTCTTC.